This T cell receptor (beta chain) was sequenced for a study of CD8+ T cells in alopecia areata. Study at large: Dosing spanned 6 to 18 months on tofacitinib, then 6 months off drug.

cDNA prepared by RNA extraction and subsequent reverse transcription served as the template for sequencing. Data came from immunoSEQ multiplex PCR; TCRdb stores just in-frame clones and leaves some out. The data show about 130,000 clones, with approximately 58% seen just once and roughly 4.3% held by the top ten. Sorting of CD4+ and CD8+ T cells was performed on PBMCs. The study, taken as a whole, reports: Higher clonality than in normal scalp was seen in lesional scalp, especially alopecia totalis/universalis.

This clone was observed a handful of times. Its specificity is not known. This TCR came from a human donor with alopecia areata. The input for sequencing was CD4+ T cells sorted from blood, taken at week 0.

CDR3 bases: TGTGCCAGCAGTTTGGGAGGGAAAGGCACCGGGGAGCTGTTTTTT. Its translation: CASSLGGKGTGELFF. V gene TRBV28 combines with J gene TRBJ2-2, with 7 bases identical to TRBD2. The germline V gene encodes CDR1 MDHEN and CDR2 SYDVKM. The V gene end was trimmed by 3 bases and the J gene end by 4 bases; junction bases not matched to a gene: 5. This CDR3 spans 15 amino acids.